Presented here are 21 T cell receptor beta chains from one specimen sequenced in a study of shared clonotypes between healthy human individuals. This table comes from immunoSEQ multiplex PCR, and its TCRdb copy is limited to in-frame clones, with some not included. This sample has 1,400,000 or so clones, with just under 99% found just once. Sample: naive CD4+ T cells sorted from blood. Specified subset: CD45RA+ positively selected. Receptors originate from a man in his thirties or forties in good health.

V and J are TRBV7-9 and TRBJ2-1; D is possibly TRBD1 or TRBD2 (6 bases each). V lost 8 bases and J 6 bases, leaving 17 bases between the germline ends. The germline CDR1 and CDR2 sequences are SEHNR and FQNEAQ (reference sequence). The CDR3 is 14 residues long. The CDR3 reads CASPMGGSFNEQFF. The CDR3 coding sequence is TGTGCCAGCCCTATGGGGGGCTCTTTCAATGAGCAGTTCTTC.

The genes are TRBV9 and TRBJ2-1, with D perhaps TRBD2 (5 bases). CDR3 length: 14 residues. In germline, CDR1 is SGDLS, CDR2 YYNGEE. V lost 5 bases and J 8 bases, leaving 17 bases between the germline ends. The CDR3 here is CASSFRSSIDEQFF. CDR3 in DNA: TGTGCCAGCAGTTTTCGGTCTAGCATCGATGAGCAGTTCTTC.

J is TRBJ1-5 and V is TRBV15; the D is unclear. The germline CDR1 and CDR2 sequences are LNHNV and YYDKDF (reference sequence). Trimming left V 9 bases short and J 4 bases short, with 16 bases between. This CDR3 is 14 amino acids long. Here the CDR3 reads CATAAYVPNQPQHF. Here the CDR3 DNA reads TGTGCCACTGCGGCCTACGTGCCGAATCAGCCCCAGCATTTT.

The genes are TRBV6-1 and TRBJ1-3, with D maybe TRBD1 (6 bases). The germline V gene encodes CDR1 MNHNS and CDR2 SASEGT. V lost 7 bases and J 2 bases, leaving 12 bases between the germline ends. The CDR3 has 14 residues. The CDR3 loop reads CASTGDIAGNTIYF. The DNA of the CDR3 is TGTGCCAGCACAGGGGATATCGCTGGAAACACCATATATTTT.

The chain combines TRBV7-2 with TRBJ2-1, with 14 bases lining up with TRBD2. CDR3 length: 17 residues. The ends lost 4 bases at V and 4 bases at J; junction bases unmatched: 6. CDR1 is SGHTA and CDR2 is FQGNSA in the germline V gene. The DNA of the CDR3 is TGTGCCAGCAGCTCCGGACTAGCGGGAGGATGGTACAATGAGCAGTTCTTC. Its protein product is CASSSGLAGGWYNEQFF.

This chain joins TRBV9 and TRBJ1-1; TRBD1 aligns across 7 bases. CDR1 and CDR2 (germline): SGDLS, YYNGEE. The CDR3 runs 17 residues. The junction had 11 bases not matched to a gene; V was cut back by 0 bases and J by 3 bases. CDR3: CASSVAGKQGRDTEAFF. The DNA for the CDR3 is TGTGCCAGCAGCGTAGCAGGCAAACAGGGGAGGGACACTGAAGCTTTCTTT.

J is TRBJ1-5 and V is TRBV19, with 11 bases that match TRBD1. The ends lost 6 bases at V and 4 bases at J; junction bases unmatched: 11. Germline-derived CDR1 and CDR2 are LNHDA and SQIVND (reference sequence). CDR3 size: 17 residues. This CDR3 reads CASRSPGQGVRNQPQHF. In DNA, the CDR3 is TGTGCCAGTAGGAGCCCGGGACAGGGGGTTCGTAATCAGCCCCAGCATTTT.

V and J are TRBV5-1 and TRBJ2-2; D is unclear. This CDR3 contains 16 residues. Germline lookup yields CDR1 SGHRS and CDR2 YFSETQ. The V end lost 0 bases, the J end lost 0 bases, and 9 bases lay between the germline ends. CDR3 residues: CASSLVAQANTGELFF. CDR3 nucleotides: TGCGCCAGCAGCTTGGTAGCCCAGGCGAACACCGGGGAGCTGTTTTTT. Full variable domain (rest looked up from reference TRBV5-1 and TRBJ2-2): KAGVTQTPRYLIKTRGQQVTLSCSPISGHRSVSWYQQTPGQGLQFLFEYFSETQRNKGNFPGRFSGRQFSNSRSEMNVSTLELGDSALYLCASSLVAQANTGELFFGEGSRLTVL.

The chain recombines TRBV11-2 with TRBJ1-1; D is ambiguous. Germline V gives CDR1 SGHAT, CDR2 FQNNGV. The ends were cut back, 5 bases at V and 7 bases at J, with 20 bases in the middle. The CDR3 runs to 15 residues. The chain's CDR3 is CASSPKLTPSGEAFF. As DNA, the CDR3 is TGTGCCAGCAGCCCGAAATTGACCCCCAGCGGTGAAGCTTTCTTT.

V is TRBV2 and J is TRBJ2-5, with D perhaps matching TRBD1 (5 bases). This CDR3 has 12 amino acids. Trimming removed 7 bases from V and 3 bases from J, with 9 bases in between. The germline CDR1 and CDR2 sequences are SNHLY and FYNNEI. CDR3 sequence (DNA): TGTGCCAGCAATAGCAGGGAAGAGACCCAGTACTTC. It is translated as CASNSREETQYF.

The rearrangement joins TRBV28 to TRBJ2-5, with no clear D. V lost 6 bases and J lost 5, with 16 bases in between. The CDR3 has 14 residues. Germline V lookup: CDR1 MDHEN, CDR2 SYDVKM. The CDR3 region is CASSLVSIGETQYF. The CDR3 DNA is TGTGCCAGCAGCCTTGTCTCCATCGGGGAGACCCAGTACTTC.

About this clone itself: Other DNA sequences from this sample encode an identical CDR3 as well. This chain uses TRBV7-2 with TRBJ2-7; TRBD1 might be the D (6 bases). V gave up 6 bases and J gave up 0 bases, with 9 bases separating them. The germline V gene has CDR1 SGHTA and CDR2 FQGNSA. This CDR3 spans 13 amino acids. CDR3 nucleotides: TGTGCCAGCAGTTACAGGGACTCCTACGAGCAGTACTTC. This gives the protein CASSYRDSYEQYF.

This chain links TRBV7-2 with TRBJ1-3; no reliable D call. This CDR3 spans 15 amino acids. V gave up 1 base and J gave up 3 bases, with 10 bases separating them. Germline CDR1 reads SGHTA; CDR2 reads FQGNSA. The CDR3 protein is CASSLGALHGNTIYF. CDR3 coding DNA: TGTGCCAGCAGCTTAGGGGCATTGCATGGAAACACCATATATTTT. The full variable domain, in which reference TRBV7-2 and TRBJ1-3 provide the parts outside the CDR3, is GAGVSQSPSNKVTEKGKDVELRCDPISGHTALYWYRQSLGQGLEFLIYFQGNSAPDKSGLPSDRFSAERTGGSVSTLTIQRTQQEDSAVYLCASSLGALHGNTIYFGEGSWLTVV.

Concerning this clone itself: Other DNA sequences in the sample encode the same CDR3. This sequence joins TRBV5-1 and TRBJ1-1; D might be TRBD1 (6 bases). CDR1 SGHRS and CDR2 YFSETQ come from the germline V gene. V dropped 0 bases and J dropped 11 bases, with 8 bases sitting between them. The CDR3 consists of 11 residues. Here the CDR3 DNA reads TGCGCCAGCAGCTTGGACAGGGTTGCTTTCTTT. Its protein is CASSLDRVAFF.

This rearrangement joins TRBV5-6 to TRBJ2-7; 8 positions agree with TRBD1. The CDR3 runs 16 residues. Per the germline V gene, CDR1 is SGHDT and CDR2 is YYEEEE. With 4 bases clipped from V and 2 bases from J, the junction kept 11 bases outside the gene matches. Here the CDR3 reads CASSKPGQVIPYEQYF. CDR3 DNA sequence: TGTGCCAGCAGCAAGCCGGGACAGGTTATTCCCTACGAGCAGTACTTC.

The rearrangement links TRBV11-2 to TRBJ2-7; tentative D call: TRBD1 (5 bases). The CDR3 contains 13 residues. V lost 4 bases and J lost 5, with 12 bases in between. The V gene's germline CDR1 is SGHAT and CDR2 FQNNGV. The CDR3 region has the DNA TGTGCCAGCAGCTCAGGGCAGTCCCACGAGCAGTACTTC. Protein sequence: CASSSGQSHEQYF.

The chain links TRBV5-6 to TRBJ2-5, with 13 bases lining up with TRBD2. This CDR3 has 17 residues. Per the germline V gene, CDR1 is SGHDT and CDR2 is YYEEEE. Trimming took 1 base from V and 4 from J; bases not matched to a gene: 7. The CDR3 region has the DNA TGTGCCAGCAGCTTGCGGACTAGCGGGAGAAAGGGAGAGACCCAGTACTTC. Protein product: CASSLRTSGRKGETQYF.

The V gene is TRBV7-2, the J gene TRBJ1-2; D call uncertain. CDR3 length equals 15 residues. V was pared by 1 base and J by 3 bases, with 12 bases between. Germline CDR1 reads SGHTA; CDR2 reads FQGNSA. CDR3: CASSLVIGWDYGYTF. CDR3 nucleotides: TGTGCCAGCAGCTTAGTGATAGGGTGGGACTATGGCTACACCTTC.

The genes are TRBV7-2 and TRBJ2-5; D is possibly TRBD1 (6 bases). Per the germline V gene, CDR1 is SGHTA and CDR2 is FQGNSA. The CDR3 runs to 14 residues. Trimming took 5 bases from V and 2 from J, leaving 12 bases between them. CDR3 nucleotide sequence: TGTGCCAGCAGCCGACAGGTTATACAAGAGACCCAGTACTTC. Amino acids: CASSRQVIQETQYF.

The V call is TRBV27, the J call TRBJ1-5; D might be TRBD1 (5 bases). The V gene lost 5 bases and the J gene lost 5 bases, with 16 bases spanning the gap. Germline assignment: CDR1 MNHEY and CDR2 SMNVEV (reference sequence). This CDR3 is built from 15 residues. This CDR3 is CASSRQGVGDQPQHF. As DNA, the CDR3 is TGTGCCAGCAGTCGGCAGGGTGTGGGCGATCAGCCCCAGCATTTT.

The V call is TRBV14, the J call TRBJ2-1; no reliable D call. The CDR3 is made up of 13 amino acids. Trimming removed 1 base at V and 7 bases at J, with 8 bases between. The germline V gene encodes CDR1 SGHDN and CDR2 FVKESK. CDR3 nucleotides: TGTGCCAGCAGCCAAGGTGTGGCGAATGAGCAGTTCTTC. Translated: CASSQGVANEQFF.